This T cell receptor beta chain was profiled in a study of OX40 agonist ivuxolimab in advanced cancers. TCRdb's copy holds only in-frame clones and misses some; the assay was immunoSEQ multiplex PCR. The sample holds 35,000 to 55,000 clones, around 84% seen once. Germline CDR1 reads MGHRA; CDR2 reads YSYEKL. V gave up 1 base and J gave up 5 bases, with 20 bases separating them. The CDR3 consists of 17 residues. This clone was seen a handful of times. Specimen: CD4+ or CD8+ T cells sorted from blood, collected in a trial of the OX40 agonist ivuxolimab. This clonotype was obtained from an adult with an advanced solid tumor such as melanoma, head and neck, liver or kidney cancer. J is TRBJ2-5 and V is TRBV4-1; D tentatively reads TRBD1 or TRBD2 (5 bases each). In DNA, the CDR3 is TGCGCCAGCAGCCAAGGACTATATCGGGGCCTGTTTGAGACCCAGTACTTC. Translating gives CASSQGLYRGLFETQYF.